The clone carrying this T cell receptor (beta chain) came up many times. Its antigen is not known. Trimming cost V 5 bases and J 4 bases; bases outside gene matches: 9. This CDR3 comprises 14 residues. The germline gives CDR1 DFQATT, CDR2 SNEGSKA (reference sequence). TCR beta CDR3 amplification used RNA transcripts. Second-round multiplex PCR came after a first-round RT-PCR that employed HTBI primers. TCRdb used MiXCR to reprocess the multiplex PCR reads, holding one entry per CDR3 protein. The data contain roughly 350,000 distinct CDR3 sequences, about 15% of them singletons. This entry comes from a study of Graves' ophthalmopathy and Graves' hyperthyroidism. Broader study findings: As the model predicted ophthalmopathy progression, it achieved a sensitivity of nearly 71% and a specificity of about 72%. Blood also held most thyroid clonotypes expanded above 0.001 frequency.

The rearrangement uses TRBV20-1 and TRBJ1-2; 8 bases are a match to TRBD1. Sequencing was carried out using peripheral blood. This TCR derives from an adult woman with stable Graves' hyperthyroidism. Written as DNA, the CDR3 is TGCAGTGCTCGCGATGGGACAGGCCTCTATGGCTACACCTTC. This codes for CSARDGTGLYGYTF.